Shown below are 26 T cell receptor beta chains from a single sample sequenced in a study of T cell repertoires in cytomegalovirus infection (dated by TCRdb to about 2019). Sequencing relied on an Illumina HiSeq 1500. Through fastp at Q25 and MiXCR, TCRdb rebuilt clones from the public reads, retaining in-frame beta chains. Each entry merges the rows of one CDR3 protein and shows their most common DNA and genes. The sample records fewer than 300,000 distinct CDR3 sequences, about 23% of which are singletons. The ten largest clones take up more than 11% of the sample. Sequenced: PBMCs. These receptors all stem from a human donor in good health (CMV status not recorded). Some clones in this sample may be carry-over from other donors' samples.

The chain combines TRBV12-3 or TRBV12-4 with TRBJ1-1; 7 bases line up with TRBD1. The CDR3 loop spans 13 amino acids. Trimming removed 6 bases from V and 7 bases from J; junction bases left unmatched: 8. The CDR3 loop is CASRIDRVGEAFF. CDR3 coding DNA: TGTGCCAGCAGGATAGACAGGGTAGGTGAAGCTTTCTTT.

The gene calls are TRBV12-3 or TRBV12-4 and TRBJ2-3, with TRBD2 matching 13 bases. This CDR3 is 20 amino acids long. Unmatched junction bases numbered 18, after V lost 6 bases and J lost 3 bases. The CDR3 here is CASSPPGLAGDWITTDTQYF. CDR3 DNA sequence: TGTGCCAGCAGCCCGCCCGGACTAGCGGGAGATTGGATTACTACAGATACGCAGTATTTT.

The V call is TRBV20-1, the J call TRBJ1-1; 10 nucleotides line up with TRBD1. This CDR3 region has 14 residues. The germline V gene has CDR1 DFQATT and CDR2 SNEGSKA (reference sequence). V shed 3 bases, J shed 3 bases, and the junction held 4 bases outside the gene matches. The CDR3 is CSARGQGQDTEAFF. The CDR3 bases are TGCAGTGCTAGGGGACAGGGGCAGGACACTGAAGCTTTCTTT.

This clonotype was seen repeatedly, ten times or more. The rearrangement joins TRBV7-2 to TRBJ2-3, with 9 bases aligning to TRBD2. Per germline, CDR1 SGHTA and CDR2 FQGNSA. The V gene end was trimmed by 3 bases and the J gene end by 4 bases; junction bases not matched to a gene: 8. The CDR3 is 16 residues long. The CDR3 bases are TGTGCCAGCAGCTTTCGGGAGCGGGGGGCCTCAGATACGCAGTATTTT. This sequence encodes CASSFRERGASDTQYF.

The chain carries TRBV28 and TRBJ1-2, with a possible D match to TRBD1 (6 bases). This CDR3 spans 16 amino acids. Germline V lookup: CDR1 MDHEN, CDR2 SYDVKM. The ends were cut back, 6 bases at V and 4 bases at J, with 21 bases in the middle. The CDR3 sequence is CASSPKARGPLYGYTF. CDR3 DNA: TGTGCCAGCAGCCCAAAGGCCAGGGGACCCCTCTATGGCTACACCTTC.

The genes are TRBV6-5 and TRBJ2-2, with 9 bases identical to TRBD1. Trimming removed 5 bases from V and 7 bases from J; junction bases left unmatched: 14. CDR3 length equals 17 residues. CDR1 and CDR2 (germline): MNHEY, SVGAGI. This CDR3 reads CASSHRTGTGFVGELFF. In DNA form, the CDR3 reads TGTGCCAGCAGTCACCGAACCGGGACAGGGTTTGTCGGGGAGCTGTTTTTT.

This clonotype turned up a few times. The CDR3, as DNA: TGCAGCGTGGGCGTAGCGGGAGGGGGTGAGCAGTTCTTC. Its protein product is CSVGVAGGGEQFF. The chain recombines TRBV29-1 with TRBJ2-1, with TRBD2 matching 11 bases. Germline CDR1 reads SQVTM; CDR2 reads ANQGSEA. J was trimmed by 9 bases and V by 6 bases; bases with no gene match: 7. CDR3 length: 13 residues.

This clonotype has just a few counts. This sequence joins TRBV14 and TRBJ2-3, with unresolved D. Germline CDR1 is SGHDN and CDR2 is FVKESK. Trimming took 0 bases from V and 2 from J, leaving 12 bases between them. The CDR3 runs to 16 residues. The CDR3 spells CASSQEWVLNTDTQYF. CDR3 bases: TGTGCCAGCAGCCAAGAGTGGGTCCTCAACACAGATACGCAGTATTTT.

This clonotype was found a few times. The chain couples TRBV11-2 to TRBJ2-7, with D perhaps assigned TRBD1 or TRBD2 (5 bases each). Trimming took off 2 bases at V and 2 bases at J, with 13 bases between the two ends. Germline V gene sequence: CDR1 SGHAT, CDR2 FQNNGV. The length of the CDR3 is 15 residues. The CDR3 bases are TGTGCCAGCAGCTTAAGTGGGACGGGAACCTACGAGCAGTACTTC. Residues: CASSLSGTGTYEQYF.

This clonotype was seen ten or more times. The CDR3 is CASSPQRSPYEQYF. Written as DNA, the CDR3 is TGTGCCAGCAGCCCTCAAAGGAGCCCCTACGAGCAGTACTTC. The chain links TRBV7-6 to TRBJ2-7, with no clear D. Between the trimmed V and J ends, which lost 5 bases and 2 bases, there was a span of 13 bases. Germline V gene lookup returns CDR1 SGHVS and CDR2 FNYEAQ. The CDR3 is 14 residues long.

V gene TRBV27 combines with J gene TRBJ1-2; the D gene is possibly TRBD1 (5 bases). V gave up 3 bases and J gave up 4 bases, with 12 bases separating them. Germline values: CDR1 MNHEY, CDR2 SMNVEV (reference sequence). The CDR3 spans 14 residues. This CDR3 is CASSFAGDPYGYTF. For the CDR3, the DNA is TGTGCCAGCAGTTTTGCGGGGGACCCCTATGGCTACACCTTC.

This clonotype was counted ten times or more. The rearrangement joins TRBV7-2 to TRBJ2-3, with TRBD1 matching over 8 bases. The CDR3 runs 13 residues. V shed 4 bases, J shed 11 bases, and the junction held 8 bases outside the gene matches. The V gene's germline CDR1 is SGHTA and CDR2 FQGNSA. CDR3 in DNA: TGTGCCAGCAGCTCCAGGACAGGGAAGGTGCAGTATTTT. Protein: CASSSRTGKVQYF.

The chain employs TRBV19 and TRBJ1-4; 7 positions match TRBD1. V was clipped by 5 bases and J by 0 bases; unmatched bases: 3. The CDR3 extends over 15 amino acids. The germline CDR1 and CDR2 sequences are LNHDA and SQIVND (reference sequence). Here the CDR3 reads CASSSGTATNEKLFF. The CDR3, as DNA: TGTGCCAGTAGTTCCGGGACAGCAACTAATGAAAAACTGTTTTTT.

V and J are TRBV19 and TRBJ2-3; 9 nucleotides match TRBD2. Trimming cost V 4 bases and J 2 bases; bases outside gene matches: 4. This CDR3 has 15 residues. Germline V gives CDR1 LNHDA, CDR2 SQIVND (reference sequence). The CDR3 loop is CASSTAGLATDTQYF. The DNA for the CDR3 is TGTGCCAGTAGTACAGCGGGACTAGCCACAGATACGCAGTATTTT.

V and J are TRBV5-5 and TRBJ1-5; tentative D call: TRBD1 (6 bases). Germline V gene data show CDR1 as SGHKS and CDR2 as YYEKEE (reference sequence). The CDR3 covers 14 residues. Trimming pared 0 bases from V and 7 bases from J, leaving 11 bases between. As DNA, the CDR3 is TGTGCCAGCAGCTTGGATGGGGGGCCGCAGCCCCAGCATTTT. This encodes CASSLDGGPQPQHF.

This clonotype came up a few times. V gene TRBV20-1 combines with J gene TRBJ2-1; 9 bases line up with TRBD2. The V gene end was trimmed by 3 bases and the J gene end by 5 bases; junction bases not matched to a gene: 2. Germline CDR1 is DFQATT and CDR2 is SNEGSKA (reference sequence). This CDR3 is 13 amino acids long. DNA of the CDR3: TGCAGTGCTAGCCCTAGCGGGGACAATGAGCAGTTCTTC. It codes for CSASPSGDNEQFF.

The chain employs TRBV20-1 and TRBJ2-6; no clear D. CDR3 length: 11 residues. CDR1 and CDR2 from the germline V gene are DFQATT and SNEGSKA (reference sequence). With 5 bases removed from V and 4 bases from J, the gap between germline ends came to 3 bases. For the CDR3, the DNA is TGCAGTGCTCTGGGGGCCAACGTCCTGACTTTC. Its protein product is CSALGANVLTF.

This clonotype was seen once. The CDR3 DNA follows: TGTGCCAGTAGTGGAGGGGTGGCAACTAATGAAAAACTGTTTTTT. Its translation: CASSGGVATNEKLFF. V is TRBV19 and J is TRBJ1-4, with D maybe TRBD1 (5 bases). The CDR3 covers 15 residues. V lost 5 bases, J lost 0 bases, and 10 bases lay in between. The V gene's germline CDR1 is LNHDA and CDR2 SQIVND (reference sequence).

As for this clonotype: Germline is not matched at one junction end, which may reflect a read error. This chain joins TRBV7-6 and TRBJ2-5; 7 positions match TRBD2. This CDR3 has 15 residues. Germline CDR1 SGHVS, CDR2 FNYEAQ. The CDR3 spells CASSYSGAPSETQYF. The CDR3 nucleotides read TGTGCTAGCAGCTACAGCGGGGCTCCCTCAGAGACCCAGTACTTC. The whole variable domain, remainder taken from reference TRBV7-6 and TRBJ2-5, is GAGVSQSPRYKVTKRGQDVALRCDPISGHVSLYWYRQALGQGPEFLTYFNYEAQQDKSGLPNDRFSAERPEGSISTLTIQRTEQRDSAMYRCASSYSGAPSETQYFGPGTRLLVL.

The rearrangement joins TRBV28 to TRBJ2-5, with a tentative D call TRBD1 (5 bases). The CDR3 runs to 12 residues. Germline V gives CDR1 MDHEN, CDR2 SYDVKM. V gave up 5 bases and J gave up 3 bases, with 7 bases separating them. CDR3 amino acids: CASSGQEETQYF. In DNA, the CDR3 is TGTGCCAGCAGTGGACAAGAAGAGACCCAGTACTTC.

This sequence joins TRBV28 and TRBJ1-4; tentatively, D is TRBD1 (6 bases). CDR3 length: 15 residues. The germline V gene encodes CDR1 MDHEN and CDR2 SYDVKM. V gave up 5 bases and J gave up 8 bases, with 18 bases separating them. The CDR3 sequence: CASSHSGGAREKLFF. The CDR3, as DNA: TGTGCCAGCAGTCACAGCGGGGGCGCCCGGGAAAAACTGTTTTTT.

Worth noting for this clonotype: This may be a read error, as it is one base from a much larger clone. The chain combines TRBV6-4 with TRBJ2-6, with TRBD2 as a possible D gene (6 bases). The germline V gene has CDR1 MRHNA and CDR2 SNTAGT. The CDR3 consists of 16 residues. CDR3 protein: CASGPNGGTGANVLIF. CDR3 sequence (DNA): TGTGCCAGCGGACCTAATGGGGGGACTGGGGCCAACGTCCTGATTTTC.

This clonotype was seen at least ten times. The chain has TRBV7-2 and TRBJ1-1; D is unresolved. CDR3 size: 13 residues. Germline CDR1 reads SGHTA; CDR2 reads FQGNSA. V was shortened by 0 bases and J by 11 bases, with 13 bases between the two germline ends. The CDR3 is CASSLARENGAFF. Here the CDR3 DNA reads TGTGCCAGCAGCTTAGCGAGGGAGAACGGGGCTTTCTTT.

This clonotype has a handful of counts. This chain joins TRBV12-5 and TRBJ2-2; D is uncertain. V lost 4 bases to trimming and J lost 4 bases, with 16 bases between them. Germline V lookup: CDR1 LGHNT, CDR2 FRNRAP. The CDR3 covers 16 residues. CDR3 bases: TGTGCTAGTGGTTCTGGGGTGGGTGTGGGCACCGGGGAGCTGTTTTTT. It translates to CASGSGVGVGTGELFF.

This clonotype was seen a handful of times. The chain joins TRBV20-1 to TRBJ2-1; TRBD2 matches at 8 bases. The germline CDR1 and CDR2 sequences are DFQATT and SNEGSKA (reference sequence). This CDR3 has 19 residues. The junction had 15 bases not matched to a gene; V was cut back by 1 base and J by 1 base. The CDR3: CSARVEREGGWLSYNEQFF. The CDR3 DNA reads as TGCAGTGCTAGAGTGGAACGGGAGGGCGGGTGGCTTTCCTACAATGAGCAGTTCTTC.

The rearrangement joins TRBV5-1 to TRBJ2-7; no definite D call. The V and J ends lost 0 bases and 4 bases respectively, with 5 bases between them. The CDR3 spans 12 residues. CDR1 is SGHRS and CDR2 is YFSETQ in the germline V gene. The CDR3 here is CASSLDKYEQYF. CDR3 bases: TGCGCCAGCAGCTTGGACAAGTACGAGCAGTACTTC.